The rows below give T cell receptor beta chains drawn from one sample of a study of persistence of HIV-infected CD4 T cells. The protocol was immunoSEQ multiplex PCR, while the TCRdb copy is restricted to in-frame clones and leaves out a portion. The sample includes approximately 40,000 clones, approximately 80% of them seen just once. Their antigen targets remain unknown. Sequencing used CD4+ T cells sorted from PBMCs after approximately 20-hour stimulation, obtained from a patient who received antiretroviral therapy. All receptors come from an adult man with HIV who was CMV-seropositive. Both conserved end residues are part of each CDR3. The order of the fields is D gene, clone size, J gene, V gene, CDR3 protein, CDR3 DNA. A D gene is named only where the DNA matches it firmly. Clone size is stated in some rows and not others, as once, few, many or a class when expanded.

d_call: .
clone_size: .
j_call: TRBJ1-4
v_call: TRBV20-1
cdr3_aa: CSASTTATNEKLFF
cdr3_nt: TGCAGTGCTAGTACGACTGCAACTAATGAAAAACTGTTTTTT

d_call: .
clone_size: .
j_call: TRBJ1-4
v_call: TRBV14
cdr3_aa: CASSQVRGREKLFF
cdr3_nt: TGTGCCAGCAGCCAAGTAAGGGGAAGGGAAAAACTGTTTTTT

d_call: TRBD2
clone_size: .
j_call: TRBJ2-7
v_call: TRBV5-1
cdr3_aa: CASSGSGGYEQYF
cdr3_nt: TGCGCCAGCAGTGGGTCGGGAGGCTACGAGCAGTACTTC

d_call: .
clone_size: few
j_call: TRBJ1-6
v_call: TRBV10-3
cdr3_aa: CAISEFATAYNSPLHF
cdr3_nt: TGTGCCATCAGTGAGTTCGCGACGGCCTATAATTCACCCCTCCACTTT

d_call: TRBD1
clone_size: .
j_call: TRBJ1-2
v_call: TRBV9
cdr3_aa: CASSVTIAGQEGYTF
cdr3_nt: TGTGCCAGCAGCGTAACGATTGCGGGACAGGAAGGCTACACCTTC

d_call: .
clone_size: .
j_call: TRBJ1-3
v_call: TRBV7-4
cdr3_aa: CASSSKPQGTHSGNTIYF
cdr3_nt: TGTGCCAGCAGCTCGAAACCACAGGGAACTCATTCTGGAAACACCATATATTTT

d_call: .
clone_size: few
j_call: TRBJ1-6
v_call: TRBV7-2
cdr3_aa: CASSLLQGRSPLHF
cdr3_nt: TGTGCCAGCAGCTTACTCCAGGGGAGATCACCCCTCCACTTT

d_call: .
clone_size: .
j_call: TRBJ1-1
v_call: TRBV6-5
cdr3_aa: CASKGRGKAEAFF
cdr3_nt: TGTGCCAGCAAGGGGAGGGGGAAGGCTGAAGCTTTCTTT

d_call: .
clone_size: .
j_call: TRBJ1-2
v_call: TRBV19
cdr3_aa: CASSTTTGNYGYTF
cdr3_nt: TGTGCCAGTAGTACCACTACAGGGAACTATGGCTACACCTTC

d_call: TRBD1
clone_size: .
j_call: TRBJ1-1
v_call: TRBV5-6
cdr3_aa: CASSPQGAGTEAFF
cdr3_nt: TGTGCCAGCAGCCCCCAGGGGGCAGGGACTGAAGCTTTCTTT

d_call: .
clone_size: .
j_call: TRBJ1-5
v_call: TRBV7-2
cdr3_aa: CASSPRGRGVNQPQHF
cdr3_nt: TGTGCCAGCAGCCCGAGGGGTAGGGGGGTCAATCAGCCCCAGCATTTT

d_call: .
clone_size: .
j_call: TRBJ2-7
v_call: TRBV4-1
cdr3_aa: CASSHPGKKIYEQYF
cdr3_nt: TGCGCCAGCAGCCACCCGGGGAAGAAGATCTACGAGCAGTACTTC

d_call: .
clone_size: .
j_call: TRBJ1-6
v_call: TRBV6-5
cdr3_aa: CASNLRTANSPLHF
cdr3_nt: TGTGCCAGTAATCTTAGGACAGCTAATTCACCCCTCCACTTT

d_call: .
clone_size: once
j_call: TRBJ1-1
v_call: TRBV7-3
cdr3_aa: CASSPGSLKAFF
cdr3_nt: TGTGCCAGCAGCCCAGGTAGTTTGAAAGCTTTCTTT

d_call: .
clone_size: few
j_call: TRBJ1-2
v_call: TRBV15
cdr3_aa: CATSRGEPATYGYTF
cdr3_nt: TGTGCCACCAGCAGAGGGGAACCAGCCACATATGGCTACACCTTC

d_call: .
clone_size: .
j_call: TRBJ2-3
v_call: TRBV5-1
cdr3_aa: CASTSFDGDTQYF
cdr3_nt: TGCGCCAGCACAAGTTTCGATGGAGATACGCAGTATTTT

d_call: .
clone_size: .
j_call: TRBJ1-1
v_call: TRBV30
cdr3_aa: CAWSVGGFGEAFF
cdr3_nt: TGTGCCTGGAGTGTGGGGGGGTTCGGTGAAGCTTTCTTT

d_call: TRBD1
clone_size: .
j_call: TRBJ2-2
v_call: TRBV7-9
cdr3_aa: CASSSQGAKSGELFF
cdr3_nt: TGTGCCAGCAGCTCACAGGGGGCAAAGAGCGGGGAGCTGTTTTTT

d_call: .
clone_size: .
j_call: TRBJ1-3
v_call: TRBV4-2
cdr3_aa: CASSQDGTGRGNTIYF
cdr3_nt: TGTGCCAGCAGCCAAGATGGGACGGGGAGAGGAAACACCATATATTTT

d_call: .
clone_size: .
j_call: TRBJ2-7
v_call: TRBV4-1
cdr3_aa: CASSLGQQTTYEQYF
cdr3_nt: TGCGCCAGCAGCCTCGGACAACAAACGACCTACGAGCAGTACTTC

d_call: .
clone_size: .
j_call: TRBJ1-1
v_call: TRBV29-1
cdr3_aa: CSVAPYPNTEAFF
cdr3_nt: TGCAGCGTTGCCCCTTATCCGAACACTGAAGCTTTCTTT

d_call: TRBD2
clone_size: .
j_call: TRBJ2-3
v_call: TRBV7-6
cdr3_aa: CASSPGFIRTSGRSSQYF
cdr3_nt: TGTGCCAGCAGCCCTGGATTCATAAGGACTAGCGGGAGATCGTCGCAGTATTTT

d_call: .
clone_size: .
j_call: TRBJ1-1
v_call: TRBV30
cdr3_aa: CAWSSQTPNTEAFF
cdr3_nt: TGTGCCTGGAGTTCCCAGACACCTAACACTGAAGCTTTCTTT

d_call: TRBD1
clone_size: .
j_call: TRBJ2-7
v_call: TRBV5-4
cdr3_aa: CASSLDGTGGQYF
cdr3_nt: TGTGCCAGCAGCTTGGACGGGACAGGGGGACAGTACTTC

d_call: .
clone_size: .
j_call: TRBJ1-3
v_call: TRBV5-1
cdr3_aa: CASSVDGQSGNTIYF
cdr3_nt: TGCGCCAGCAGCGTGGACGGGCAGTCGGGAAACACCATATATTTT

d_call: .
clone_size: .
j_call: TRBJ1-1
v_call: TRBV9
cdr3_aa: CASSVEGRGRTEAFF
cdr3_nt: TGTGCCAGCAGCGTAGAGGGCAGGGGACGTACTGAAGCTTTCTTT

d_call: .
clone_size: .
j_call: TRBJ1-2
v_call: TRBV19
cdr3_aa: CASNLQGLGYTF
cdr3_nt: TGTGCCAGTAATTTGCAGGGGCTTGGCTACACCTTC

d_call: .
clone_size: .
j_call: TRBJ2-5
v_call: TRBV6-5
cdr3_aa: CASSRGRGAGETQYF
cdr3_nt: TGTGCCAGCAGTCGCGGTCGAGGGGCAGGAGAGACCCAGTACTTC

d_call: .
clone_size: few
j_call: TRBJ1-2
v_call: TRBV19
cdr3_aa: CASSIVVTNYGYTF
cdr3_nt: TGTGCCAGTAGTATTGTGGTTACTAACTATGGCTACACCTTC

d_call: .
clone_size: .
j_call: TRBJ1-2
v_call: TRBV4-1
cdr3_aa: CASSQAGTVNYGYTF
cdr3_nt: TGCGCCAGCAGCCAAGCGGGGACGGTTAACTATGGCTACACCTTC

d_call: TRBD1
clone_size: .
j_call: TRBJ2-1
v_call: TRBV10-2
cdr3_aa: CASRNLFRDSNEQFF
cdr3_nt: TGCGCCAGCAGAAACCTTTTCCGGGACAGCAATGAGCAGTTCTTC